This entry describes one T cell receptor (beta chain). The antigen remains unidentified. The data were taken from a study of cytomegalovirus exposure and HLA in healthy donors. Study as a whole: Sequencing of 150 million to 200 million T cells in an earlier analysis found 90 million to 120 million unique TCR beta sequences. Study conclusions and caveats: Later work found most CMV-associated TCR beta chains apparently HLA-restricted. Earlier analysis yielded a pattern in which most TCR beta V segments were productive about 90% or about 30% of the time.

V dropped 4 bases and J dropped 10 bases, with 15 bases sitting between them. The CDR3 has 14 residues. Germline CDR1 reads SGHTS; CDR2 reads YDEGEE. PCR used 60 Vbeta primers and 13 Jbeta primers. Assay used: immunoSEQ multiplex PCR; TCRdb lists only in-frame clones, some missing. In all, the sample yields about 110,000 clones. The donors were healthy bone marrow donors. Sequencing used PBMCs. This TCR came from a man over 45 in good health and CMV-seronegative. The rearrangement links TRBV5-8 to TRBJ1-6; D might be TRBD1 (5 bases). The CDR3 nucleotides read TGTGCCAGCAGCCCCGGACAAGGCCGATCACCCCTCCACTTT. This codes for CASSPGQGRSPLHF.